This TCR beta chain was documented in a study of blood T cell repertoires in COVID-19. Between the trimmed V and J ends, which lost 1 base and 4 bases, there was a span of 11 bases. Germline assignment: CDR1 SGHRS and CDR2 YFSETQ. This CDR3 spans 15 amino acids. TCRdb's table, derived via immunoSEQ multiplex PCR, lists solely in-frame clones and lacks some. The sample includes 200,000 to 250,000 clones, approximately 85% of them seen just once. The sequence derives from a woman between 70 and 85 years old with COVID-19, enrolled during active disease. Specimen: peripheral blood. The V call is TRBV5-1, the J call TRBJ1-4; D call uncertain. The CDR3 nucleotides read TGCGCCAGCAGCTTGAATACGGGGATTAATGAAAAACTGTTTTTT. This sequence encodes CASSLNTGINEKLFF.